The T cell receptor beta chain described here comes from a study of regulatory and conventional T cells in RAG deficiency listed by TCRdb under 2017. About the full investigation: High-throughput TCR beta sequencing was used to compare the repertoire diversity and composition of Treg, conventional CD4+ and CD8+ T cells between RAG-deficient patients and healthy controls.

The library was produced with the immunoSEQ multiplex PCR assay. Genomic DNA from the sorted T-cell subsets was used to amplify rearranged TCR beta chain products, which were then sequenced. The authors processed their data as follows. Repertoire diversity of productive TCR beta rearrangements was quantified using Shannon entropy and Simpson indices. Clonal expansion was assessed by the summed frequency of the 100 most abundant productive TCR beta clonotypes among total reads. The TRB repertoires were evaluated with a self-reactivity index based on amino acid usage at CDR3beta positions 6 and 7. Two-way ANOVA was used for repertoire analyses, while Student t or Mann-Whitney tests were used for flow cytometric analyses. This immuneACCESS table, as held by TCRdb, lists in-frame sequences with V and J called but not all clones. Of the missing ones, under half trace to an unresolved V gene in checked studies; the others have no known cause. V and J calls and clone size are given by that table; D and trimming were obtained from the DNA. Present in this sample are some 21,000 clones, 95% to 96% of which were seen just once. Jointly, the top ten make up 1.3% of the sample.

Taken from the germline V gene, the CDR1 and CDR2 loops are SGHRS and YFSETQ. Including cysteine and phenylalanine, the CDR3 has 17 amino acids. The kept DNA is CDR3 alone, 51 bases in frame from the first base. For this chain, trimming is 5 bases at the V end and 9 bases at the J end, and the number of junction bases without a gene match is 14. Before genomic DNA extraction, conventional CD4+ T cells were purified from blood as CD25-low CD127-high cells. Repertoire analyses used about eight healthy control donors as the comparison group. Remarks on this clone: What antigen it recognizes has not been identified. Per-nucleotide qualities are absent, and no much larger clonotype sits a single base away. This same CDR3 is encoded by further DNA sequences in the sample.

The paper as a whole reports these results and caveats: Markedly lower Shannon entropy and higher Simpson indices were observed in RAG-deficient patients than in control T-cell subpopulations. In Omenn syndrome patients, sorted CD25-high CD127-low cells may represent peripherally activated cells rather than bona fide Treg cells. For some subjects, some analyses of T-cell subsets were not performed. All patient T-cell subsets had shorter CDR3 lengths; Omenn syndrome patients showed >80% Treg-Tconv repertoire overlap at nucleotide and amino acid level. In Omenn syndrome and CID/AS patients compared with controls, roughly 100-fold fewer unique TCR beta sequences were detected from Treg cells, versus around 9.5-fold fewer for other subsets.

These same records also appear under a second study, on regulatory T cells. Drawing on the second study: The multiplex PCR used 52 forward TRBV primers and 13 reverse TRBJ primers, with assay-based and computational corrections for amplification bias. Patient repertoires showed restricted unique TRB V-J pairs and skewed V and J gene usage, most marked in regulatory T cells. T-cell receptor beta repertoires of sorted regulatory, conventional CD4+ and CD8+ T cells were compared between CD3G-deficient patients and healthy controls. Peripheral blood mononuclear cells were isolated by Ficoll density separation. Within the immunoSEQ assay, multiplex PCR amplified rearranged TRB loci from genomic DNA. TRB amplicons were sequenced using an Illumina HiSeq platform. Raw sequences were error-filtered and aligned to reference gene sequences by custom algorithms and were subsequently analyzed with the immunoSEQ online tools. Frequencies of productive and nonproductive TRB rearrangements were evaluated among both unique and total sequences. Group comparisons used t tests, Mann-Whitney tests or two-way ANOVA run in Prism software.

The sample consisted of CD25- CD4+ T cells sorted from blood. This receptor was identified in a human donor in good health. The chain couples TRBV5-1 to TRBJ1-6; 10 bases in between match TRBD1. The CDR3 has the sequence CASSQAGTGEIGSPLHF. The sequenced DNA is TGCGCCAGCAGTCAAGCCGGGACAGGGGAGATAGGTTCACCCCTCCACTTT.